What follows describes a single TCR beta chain. These data originate in a study of CD8 T cells in Susac syndrome. Looked up from germline, CDR1 is DFQATT and CDR2 is SNEGSKA (reference sequence). The CDR3 is 11 residues long. V dropped 6 bases and J dropped 2 bases, with 6 bases sitting between them. CD8+ and CD4+ T cells from blood underwent TCR beta sequencing. After extraction with the RNeasy kit, about 0.45 to 1 ug of the RNA was reverse transcribed using random hexamers. TCRdb re-called the immunoSEQ multiplex PCR reads through MiXCR, storing one row per CDR3 protein. Of hundreds of thousands of distinct CDR3 sequences in the sample, 94% were seen once.

The sample was CD4+ T cells from PBMCs. This TCR was sampled from a human donor with Susac syndrome. The chain couples TRBV20-1 to TRBJ2-3; no reliable D call. The CDR3 protein is CSADLTDTQYF. As DNA, the CDR3 is TGCAGTGCCGACCTCACAGATACGCAGTATTTT.